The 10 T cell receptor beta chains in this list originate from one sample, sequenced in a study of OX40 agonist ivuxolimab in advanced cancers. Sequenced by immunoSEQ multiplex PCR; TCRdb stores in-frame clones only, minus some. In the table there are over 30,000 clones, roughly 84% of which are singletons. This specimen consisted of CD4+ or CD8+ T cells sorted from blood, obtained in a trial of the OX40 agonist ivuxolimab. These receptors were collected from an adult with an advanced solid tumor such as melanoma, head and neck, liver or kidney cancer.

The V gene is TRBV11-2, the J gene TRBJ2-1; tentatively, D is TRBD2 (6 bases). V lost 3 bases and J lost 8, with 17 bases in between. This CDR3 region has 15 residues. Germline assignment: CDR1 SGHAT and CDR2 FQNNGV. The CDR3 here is CASSFTGTRAYEQFF. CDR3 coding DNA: TGTGCCAGCAGCTTTACCGGGACTCGTGCCTATGAGCAGTTCTTC.

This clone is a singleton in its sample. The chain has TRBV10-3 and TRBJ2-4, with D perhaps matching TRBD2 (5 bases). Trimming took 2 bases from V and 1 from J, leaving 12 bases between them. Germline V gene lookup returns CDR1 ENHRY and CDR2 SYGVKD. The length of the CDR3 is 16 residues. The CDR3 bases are TGTGCCATCAGTGAGGACGGGGATGGGGCCAAAAACATTCAGTACTTC. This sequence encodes CAISEDGDGAKNIQYF.

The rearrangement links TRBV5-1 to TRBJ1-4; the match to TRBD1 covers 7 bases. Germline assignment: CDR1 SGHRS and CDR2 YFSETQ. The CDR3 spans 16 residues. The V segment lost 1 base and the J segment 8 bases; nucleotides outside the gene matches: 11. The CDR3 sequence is CASSLTRQGPGEKLFF. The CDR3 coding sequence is TGCGCCAGCAGCTTGACCCGACAGGGCCCAGGGGAAAAACTGTTTTTT.

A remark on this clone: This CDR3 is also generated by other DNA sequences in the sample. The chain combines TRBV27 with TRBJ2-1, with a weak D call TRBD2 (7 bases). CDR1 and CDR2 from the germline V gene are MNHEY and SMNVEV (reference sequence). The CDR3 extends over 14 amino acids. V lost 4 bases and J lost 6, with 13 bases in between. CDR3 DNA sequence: TGTGCCAGCAGTTGGGGGCGGGAGTTCAATGAGCAGTTCTTC. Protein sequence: CASSWGREFNEQFF.

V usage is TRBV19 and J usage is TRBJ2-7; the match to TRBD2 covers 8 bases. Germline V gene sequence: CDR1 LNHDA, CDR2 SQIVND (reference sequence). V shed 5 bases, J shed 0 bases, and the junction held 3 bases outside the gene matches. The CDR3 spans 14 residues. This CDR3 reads CASSSGLGSYEQYF. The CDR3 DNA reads TGTGCCAGTAGTTCGGGACTAGGCTCCTACGAGCAGTACTTC.

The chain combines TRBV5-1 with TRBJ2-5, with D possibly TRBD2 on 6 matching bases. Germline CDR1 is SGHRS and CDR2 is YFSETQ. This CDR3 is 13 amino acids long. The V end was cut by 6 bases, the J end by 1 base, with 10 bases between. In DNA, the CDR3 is TGCGCCAGCACACGGGGGATCCAAGAGACCCAGTACTTC. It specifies CASTRGIQETQYF. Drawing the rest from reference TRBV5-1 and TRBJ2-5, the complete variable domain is KAGVTQTPRYLIKTRGQQVTLSCSPISGHRSVSWYQQTPGQGLQFLFEYFSETQRNKGNFPGRFSGRQFSNSRSEMNVSTLELGDSALYLCASTRGIQETQYFGPGTRLLVL.

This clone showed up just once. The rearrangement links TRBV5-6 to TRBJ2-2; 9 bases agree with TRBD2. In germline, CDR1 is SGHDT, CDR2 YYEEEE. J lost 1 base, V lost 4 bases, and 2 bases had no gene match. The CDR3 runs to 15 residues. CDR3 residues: CASSVAGVNTGELFF. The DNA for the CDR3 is TGTGCCAGCAGCGTAGCGGGAGTGAACACCGGGGAGCTGTTTTTT.

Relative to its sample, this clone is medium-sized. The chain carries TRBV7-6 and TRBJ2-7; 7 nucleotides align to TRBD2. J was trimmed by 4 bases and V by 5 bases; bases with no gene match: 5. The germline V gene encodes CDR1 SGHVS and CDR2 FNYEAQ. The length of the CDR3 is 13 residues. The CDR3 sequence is CASSSASGYEQYF. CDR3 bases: TGTGCCAGCAGCAGCGCTAGCGGATACGAGCAGTACTTC.

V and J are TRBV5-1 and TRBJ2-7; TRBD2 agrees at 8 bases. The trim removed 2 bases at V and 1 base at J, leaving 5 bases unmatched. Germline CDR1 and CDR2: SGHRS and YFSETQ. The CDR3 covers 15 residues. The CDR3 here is CASSFGAGGSYEQYF. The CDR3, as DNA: TGCGCCAGCAGCTTTGGGGCGGGGGGATCCTACGAGCAGTACTTC.

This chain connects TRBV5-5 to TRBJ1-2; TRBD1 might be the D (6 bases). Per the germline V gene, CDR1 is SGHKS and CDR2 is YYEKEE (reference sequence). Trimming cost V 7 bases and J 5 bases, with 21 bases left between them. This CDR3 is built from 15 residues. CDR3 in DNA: TGTGCCAGCCGACCCACTTCACAGGGTATTTATGGCTACACCTTC. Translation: CASRPTSQGIYGYTF.